This TCR beta chain came from a study of T cell changes during pregnancy in multiple sclerosis. CDR1 MNHNY and CDR2 SVGAGI come from the germline V gene (reference sequence). The CDR3 consists of 14 residues. Between the trimmed V and J ends, which lost 2 bases and 3 bases, there was a span of 11 bases. Some clones are missing from TCRdb's copy, which holds only in-frame ones; the method was immunoSEQ multiplex PCR. Here the sample spans about 35,000 clones, roughly 90% being singletons. This clone was seen only a few times. The specimen was CD8+ T cells from peripheral blood mononuclear cells, collected in the third trimester of pregnancy. This receptor was obtained from a female donor with multiple sclerosis, enrolled in a pregnancy study. The chain recombines TRBV6-6 with TRBJ2-7; possible D gene TRBD2, 6 bases. The CDR3 DNA reads TGTGCCAGCAGTTACGGGGAGGAGGGCTACGAGCAGTACTTC. Its protein product is CASSYGEEGYEQYF.